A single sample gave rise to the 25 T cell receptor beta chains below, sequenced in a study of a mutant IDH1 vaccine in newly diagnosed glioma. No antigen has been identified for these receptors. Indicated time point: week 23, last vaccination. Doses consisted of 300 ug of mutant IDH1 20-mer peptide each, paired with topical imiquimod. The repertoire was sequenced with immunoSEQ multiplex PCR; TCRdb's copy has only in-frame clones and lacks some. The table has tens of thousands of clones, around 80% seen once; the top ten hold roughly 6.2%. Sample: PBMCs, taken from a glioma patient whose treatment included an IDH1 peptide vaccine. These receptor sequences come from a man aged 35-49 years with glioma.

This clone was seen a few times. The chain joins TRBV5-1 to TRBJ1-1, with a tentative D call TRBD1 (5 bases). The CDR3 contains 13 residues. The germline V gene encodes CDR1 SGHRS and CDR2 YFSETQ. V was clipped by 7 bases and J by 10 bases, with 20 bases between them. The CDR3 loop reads CASYNRGGAGAFF. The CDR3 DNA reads TGCGCCAGCTACAACCGGGGCGGCGCGGGAGCTTTCTTT.

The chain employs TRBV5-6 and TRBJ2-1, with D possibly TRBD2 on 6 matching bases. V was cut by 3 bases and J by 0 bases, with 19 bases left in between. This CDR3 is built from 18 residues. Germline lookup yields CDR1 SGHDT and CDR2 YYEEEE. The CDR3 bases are TGTGCCAGCAGCTCGGACTGGGTGGGGGGAAGCTCCTACAATGAGCAGTTCTTC. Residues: CASSSDWVGGSSYNEQFF. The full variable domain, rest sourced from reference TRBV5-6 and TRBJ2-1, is DAGVTQSPTHLIKTRGQQVTLRCSPKSGHDTVSWYQQALGQGPQFIFQYYEEEERQRGNFPDRFSGHQFPNYSSELNVNALLLGDSALYLCASSSDWVGGSSYNEQFFGPGTRLTVL.

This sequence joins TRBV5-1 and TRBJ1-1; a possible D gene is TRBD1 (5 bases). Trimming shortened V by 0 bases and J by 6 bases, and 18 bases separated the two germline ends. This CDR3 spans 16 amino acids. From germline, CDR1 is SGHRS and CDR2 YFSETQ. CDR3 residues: CASSLASQGGVAEAFF. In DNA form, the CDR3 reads TGCGCCAGCAGCTTGGCCTCTCAGGGTGGTGTGGCTGAAGCTTTCTTT. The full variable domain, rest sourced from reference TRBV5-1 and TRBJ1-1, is KAGVTQTPRYLIKTRGQQVTLSCSPISGHRSVSWYQQTPGQGLQFLFEYFSETQRNKGNFPGRFSGRQFSNSRSEMNVSTLELGDSALYLCASSLASQGGVAEAFFGQGTRLTVV.

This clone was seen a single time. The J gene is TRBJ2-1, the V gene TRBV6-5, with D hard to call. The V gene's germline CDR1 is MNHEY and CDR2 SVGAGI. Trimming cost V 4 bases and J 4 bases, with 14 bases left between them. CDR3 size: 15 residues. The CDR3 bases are TGTGCCAGCAGTTCCGACGAGATCCGATACAATGAGCAGTTCTTC. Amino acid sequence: CASSSDEIRYNEQFF.

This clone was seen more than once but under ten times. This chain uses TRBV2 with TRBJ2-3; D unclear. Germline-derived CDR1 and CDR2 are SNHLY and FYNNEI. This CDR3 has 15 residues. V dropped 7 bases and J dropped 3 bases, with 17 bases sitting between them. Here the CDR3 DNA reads TGTGCCAGCATAGAGTCAAGTTCGAGGACAGATACGCAGTATTTT. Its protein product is CASIESSSRTDTQYF.

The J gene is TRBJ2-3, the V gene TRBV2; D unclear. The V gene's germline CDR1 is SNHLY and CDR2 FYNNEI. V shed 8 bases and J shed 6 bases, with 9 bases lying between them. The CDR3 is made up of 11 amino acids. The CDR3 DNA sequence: TGTGCCAGCCTCCTATTGGATACGCAGTATTTT. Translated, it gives CASLLLDTQYF.

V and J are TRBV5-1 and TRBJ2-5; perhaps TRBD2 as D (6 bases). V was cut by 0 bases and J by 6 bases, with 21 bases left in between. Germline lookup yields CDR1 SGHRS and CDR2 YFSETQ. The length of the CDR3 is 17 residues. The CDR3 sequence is CASSLAVIVGGSQTQYF. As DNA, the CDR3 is TGCGCCAGCAGCTTGGCCGTCATCGTTGGAGGGAGTCAGACCCAGTACTTC.

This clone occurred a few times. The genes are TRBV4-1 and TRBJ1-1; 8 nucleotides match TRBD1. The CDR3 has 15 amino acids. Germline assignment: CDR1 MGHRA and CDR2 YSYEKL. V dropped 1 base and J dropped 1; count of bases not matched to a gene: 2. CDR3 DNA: TGCGCCAGCAGCCAAGTGGACAGGGAGAACACTGAAGCTTTCTTT. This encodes CASSQVDRENTEAFF.

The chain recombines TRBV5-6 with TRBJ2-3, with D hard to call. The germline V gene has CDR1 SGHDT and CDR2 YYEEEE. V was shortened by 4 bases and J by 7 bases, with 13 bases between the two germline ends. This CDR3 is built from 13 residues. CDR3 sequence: CASSGLGVNTQYF. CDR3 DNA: TGTGCCAGCAGCGGCCTTGGGGTAAATACGCAGTATTTT.

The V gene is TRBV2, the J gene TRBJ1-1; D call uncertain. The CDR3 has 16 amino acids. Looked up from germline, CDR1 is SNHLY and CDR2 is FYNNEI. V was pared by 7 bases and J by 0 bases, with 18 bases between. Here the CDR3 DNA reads TGTGCCAGCACGGGAACAGCCCGCCCCGTGAACACTGAAGCTTTCTTT. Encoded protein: CASTGTARPVNTEAFF.

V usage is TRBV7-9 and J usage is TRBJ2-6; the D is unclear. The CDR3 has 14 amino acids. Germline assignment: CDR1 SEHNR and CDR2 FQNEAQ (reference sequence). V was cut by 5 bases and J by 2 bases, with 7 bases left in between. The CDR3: CASSLTTGANVLTF. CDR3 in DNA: TGTGCCAGCAGCCTGACAACTGGGGCCAACGTCCTGACTTTC.

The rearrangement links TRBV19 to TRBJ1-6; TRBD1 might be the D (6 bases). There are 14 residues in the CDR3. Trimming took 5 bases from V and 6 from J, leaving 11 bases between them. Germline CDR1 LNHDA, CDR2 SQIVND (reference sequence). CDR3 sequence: CASSRDISNSPLHF. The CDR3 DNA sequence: TGTGCCAGTAGTCGGGACATCAGTAATTCACCCCTCCACTTT.

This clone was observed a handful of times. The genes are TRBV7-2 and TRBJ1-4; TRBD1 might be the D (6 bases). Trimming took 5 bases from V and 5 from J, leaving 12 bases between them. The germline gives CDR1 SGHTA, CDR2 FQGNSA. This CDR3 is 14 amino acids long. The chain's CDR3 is CASSEAQGNEKLFF. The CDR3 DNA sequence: TGTGCCAGCAGCGAGGCGCAGGGGAATGAAAAACTGTTTTTT.

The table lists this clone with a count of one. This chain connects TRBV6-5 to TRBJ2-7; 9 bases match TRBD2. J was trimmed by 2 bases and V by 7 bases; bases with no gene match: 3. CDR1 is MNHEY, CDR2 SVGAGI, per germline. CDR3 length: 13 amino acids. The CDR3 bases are TGTGCCAGCAAGGGCGGGGGGGCCTACGAGCAGTACTTC. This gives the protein CASKGGGAYEQYF.

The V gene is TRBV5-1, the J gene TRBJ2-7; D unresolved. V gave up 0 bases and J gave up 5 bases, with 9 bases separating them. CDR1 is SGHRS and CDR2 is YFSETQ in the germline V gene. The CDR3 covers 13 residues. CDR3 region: CASSLGLLDEQYF. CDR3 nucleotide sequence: TGCGCCAGCAGCTTGGGACTCCTCGACGAGCAGTACTTC.

CDR3 amino acids: CASSKEECGDSPYEQYF. The CDR3 region has the DNA TGTGCCAGCAGCAAAGAAGAGTGTGGGGACAGTCCCTACGAGCAGTACTTC. V usage is TRBV21-1 and J usage is TRBJ2-7; the table's D call, TRBD1, has no DNA check behind it. TRBV21-1 is given as a pseudogene. The CDR3 spans 17 residues.

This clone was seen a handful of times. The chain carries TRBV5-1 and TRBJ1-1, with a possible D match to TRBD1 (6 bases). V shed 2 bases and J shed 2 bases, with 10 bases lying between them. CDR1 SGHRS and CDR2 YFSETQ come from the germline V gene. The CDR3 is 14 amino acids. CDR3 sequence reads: CASSLQGVNTEAFF. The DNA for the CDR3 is TGCGCCAGCAGCTTACAGGGTGTTAACACTGAAGCTTTCTTT.

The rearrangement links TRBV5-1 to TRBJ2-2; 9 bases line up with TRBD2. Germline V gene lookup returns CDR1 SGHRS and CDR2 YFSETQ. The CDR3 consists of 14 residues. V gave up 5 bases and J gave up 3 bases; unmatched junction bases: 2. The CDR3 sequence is CASRASGDTGELFF. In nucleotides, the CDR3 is TGCGCCAGCAGGGCTAGCGGGGACACCGGGGAGCTGTTTTTT. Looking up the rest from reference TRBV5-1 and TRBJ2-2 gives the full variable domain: KAGVTQTPRYLIKTRGQQVTLSCSPISGHRSVSWYQQTPGQGLQFLFEYFSETQRNKGNFPGRFSGRQFSNSRSEMNVSTLELGDSALYLCASRASGDTGELFFGEGSRLTVL.

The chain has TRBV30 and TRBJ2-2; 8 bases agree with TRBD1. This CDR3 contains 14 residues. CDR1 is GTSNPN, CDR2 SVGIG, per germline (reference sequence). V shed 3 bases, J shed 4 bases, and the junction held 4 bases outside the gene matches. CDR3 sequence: CAWRRQGSTGELFF. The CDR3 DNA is TGTGCCTGGAGACGACAGGGGTCCACCGGGGAGCTGTTTTTT.

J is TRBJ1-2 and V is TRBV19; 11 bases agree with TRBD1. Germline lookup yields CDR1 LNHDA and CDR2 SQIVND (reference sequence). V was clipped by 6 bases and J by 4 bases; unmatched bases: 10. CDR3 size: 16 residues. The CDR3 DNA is TGTGCCAGTAGGACCCCGGGACAGGGGGGCGGCTATGGCTACACCTTC. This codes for CASRTPGQGGGYGYTF.

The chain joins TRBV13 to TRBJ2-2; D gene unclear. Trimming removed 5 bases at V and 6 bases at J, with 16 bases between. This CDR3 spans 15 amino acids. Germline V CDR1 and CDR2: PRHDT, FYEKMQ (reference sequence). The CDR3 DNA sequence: TGTGCCAGCAGCCCCAGGTCTGGAGTATCCGGGGAGCTGTTTTTT. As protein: CASSPRSGVSGELFF.

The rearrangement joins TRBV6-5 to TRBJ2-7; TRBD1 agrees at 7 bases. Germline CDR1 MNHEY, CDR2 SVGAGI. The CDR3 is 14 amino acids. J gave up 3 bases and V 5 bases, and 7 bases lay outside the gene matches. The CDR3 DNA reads TGTGCCAGCAGTATGGGGACAGCGGACTACGAGCAGTACTTC. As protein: CASSMGTADYEQYF.

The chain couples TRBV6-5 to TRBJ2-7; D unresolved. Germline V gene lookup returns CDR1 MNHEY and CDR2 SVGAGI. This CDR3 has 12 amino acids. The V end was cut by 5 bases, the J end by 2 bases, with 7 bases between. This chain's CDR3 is CASSAGTYEQYF. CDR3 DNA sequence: TGTGCCAGCAGTGCAGGAACCTACGAGCAGTACTTC.

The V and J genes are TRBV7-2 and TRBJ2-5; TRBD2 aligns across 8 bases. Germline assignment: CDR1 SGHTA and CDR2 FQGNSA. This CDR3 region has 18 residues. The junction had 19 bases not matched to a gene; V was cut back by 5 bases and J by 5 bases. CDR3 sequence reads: CASSPGAAGGPTRETQYF. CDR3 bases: TGTGCCAGCAGCCCCGGGGCGGCGGGGGGTCCCACGCGGGAGACCCAGTACTTC.

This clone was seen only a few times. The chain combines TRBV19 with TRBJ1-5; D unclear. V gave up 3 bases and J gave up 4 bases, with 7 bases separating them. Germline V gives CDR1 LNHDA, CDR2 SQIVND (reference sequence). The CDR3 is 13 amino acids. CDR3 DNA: TGTGCCAGTAGTATTCTGGGGAATCAGCCCCAGCATTTT. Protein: CASSILGNQPQHF. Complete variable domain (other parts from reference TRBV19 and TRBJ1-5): DGGITQSPKYLFRKEGQNVTLSCEQNLNHDAMYWYRQDPGQGLRLIYYSQIVNDFQKGDIAEGYSVSREKKESFPLTVTSAQKNPTAFYLCASSILGNQPQHFGDGTRLSIL.